Presented here are 27 T cell receptor beta chains from one specimen sequenced in a study of vaccination effects on CD4 cells after COVID-19. For these TCRs, the target antigens are not known. Sequencing used immunoSEQ multiplex PCR; TCRdb keeps in-frame clones, though not all of them. The profile covers 35,000 to 45,000 clones, with approximately 68% appearing a single time and about 16% taken by the ten largest. Pools of viral peptides were used by the ViraFEST assay to expand antigen-specific CD4+ T cells ahead of sequencing. With nine to eleven days of culture completed, CD4+ T cells were isolated. Negative nucleocapsid antibody tests before and after vaccination confirmed no previous SARS-CoV-2 infection. The source material was CD4+ T cells from PBMCs cultured with HCoV-OC43 spike peptides, sampled before COVID-19 vaccination. Subset reported: HCoV-OC43 spike overlapping peptide pool stimulation. The receptor source for this set is a human donor who received a COVID-19 vaccine.

V and J are TRBV19 and TRBJ2-1, with a weak D call TRBD2 (6 bases). V was clipped by 1 base and J by 6 bases, with 16 bases between them. Germline CDR1 and CDR2: LNHDA and SQIVND (reference sequence). The CDR3 has 16 amino acids. Here the CDR3 reads CASSIGRDSSPNEQFF. DNA for the CDR3: TGTGCCAGTAGTATAGGTCGGGACTCCTCCCCCAATGAGCAGTTCTTC.

The chain links TRBV18 to TRBJ1-1; D ambiguous. The V end lost 2 bases, the J end lost 0 bases, and 13 bases lay between the germline ends. The germline V gene has CDR1 KGHSH and CDR2 LQKENI. This CDR3 is 16 amino acids long. This CDR3 reads CASSPNLFGMNTEAFF. CDR3 coding DNA: TGTGCCAGCTCACCAAATTTATTTGGTATGAACACTGAAGCTTTCTTT.

This clone was picked up one time. The chain combines TRBV3-1 (or the pseudogene TRBV3-2) with TRBJ1-6; D gene unclear. The CDR3 contains 14 residues. Germline V gene data show CDR1 as LGHDT and CDR2 as YNNKEL (reference sequence). Trimming cost V 4 bases and J 11 bases, with 15 bases left between them. In nucleotides, the CDR3 is TGTGCCAGCAGCCCTATGTTTCGGGGTGCACCCCTCCACTTT. As protein: CASSPMFRGAPLHF.

The chain recombines TRBV6-4 with TRBJ2-2; 9 bases fit TRBD1. Germline-derived CDR1 and CDR2 are MRHNA and SNTAGT. The CDR3 is 15 residues long. The trim removed 2 bases at V and 3 bases at J, leaving 1 base unmatched. This CDR3 is CASSDDRGDTGELFF. The CDR3 DNA follows: TGTGCCAGCAGTGACGACAGGGGGGACACCGGGGAGCTGTTTTTT.

The rearrangement joins TRBV7-2 to TRBJ1-2, with 8 positions matching TRBD1. Germline V CDR1 and CDR2: SGHTA, FQGNSA. The CDR3 runs 17 residues. V lost 1 base to trimming and J lost 7 bases; unmatched junction nucleotides: 14. CDR3 protein: CASSLGQGRGALRGYTF. Here the CDR3 DNA reads TGTGCCAGCAGCTTAGGACAGGGGAGGGGGGCACTACGTGGCTACACCTTC.

J is TRBJ2-3 and V is TRBV4-1; maybe TRBD1 (6 bases). CDR3 size: 16 residues. CDR1 is MGHRA, CDR2 YSYEKL, per germline. V was shortened by 2 bases and J by 6 bases, with 18 bases between the two germline ends. The CDR3 protein is CASSQPGQLLGDTQYF. The CDR3 nucleotides read TGCGCCAGCAGCCAACCCGGACAGCTCCTTGGGGATACGCAGTATTTT.

The rearrangement uses TRBV30 and TRBJ1-6, with 8 bases identical to TRBD1. Per the germline V gene, CDR1 is GTSNPN and CDR2 is SVGIG (reference sequence). Germline trimming cut 4 bases from V and 4 bases from J; bases unmatched to any gene: 15. The CDR3 extends over 18 amino acids. The CDR3 DNA reads as TGTGCCTGGACTCTCTCAGGGGGCAGCCAGACTTATAATTCACCCCTCCACTTT. Translation: CAWTLSGGSQTYNSPLHF. The complete variable domain, with remaining parts taken from reference TRBV30 and TRBJ1-6, reads SQTIHQWPATLVQPVGSPLSLECTVEGTSNPNLYWYRQAAGRGLQLLFYSVGIGQISSEVPQNLSASRPQDRQFILSSKKLLLSDSGFYLCAWTLSGGSQTYNSPLHFGNGTRLTVT.

This clone is a singleton in its sample. The chain couples TRBV5-3 to TRBJ2-5; 8 bases align to TRBD2. TRBV5-3 is filed as an ORF, its function uncertain. The CDR3 is made up of 17 amino acids. The ends lost 1 base at V and 4 bases at J; junction bases unmatched: 12. The CDR3 loop reads CARSLKRLTGRGETQYF. The CDR3 DNA reads as TGTGCCAGAAGCTTGAAGCGTTTGACCGGGAGGGGAGAGACCCAGTACTTC.

This clone is medium-sized. This sequence joins TRBV4-1 and TRBJ2-7, with TRBD2 matching over 9 bases. J gave up 1 base and V 2 bases, and 6 bases lay outside the gene matches. CDR3 length: 16 residues. The germline gives CDR1 MGHRA, CDR2 YSYEKL. The CDR3, as DNA: TGCGCCAGCAGCCAACCCACTAGCGGGCTATCCTACGAGCAGTACTTC. It specifies CASSQPTSGLSYEQYF.

The V and J genes are TRBV5-6 and TRBJ1-5; possibly TRBD1 for D (6 bases). V lost 0 bases, J lost 7 bases, and 20 bases lay in between. The CDR3 length is 17 residues. The germline CDR1 and CDR2 sequences are SGHDT and YYEEEE. The DNA for the CDR3 is TGTGCCAGCAGCTTGGCAGGATCCACAGGGCCTGGGCAGCCCCAGCATTTT. This sequence encodes CASSLAGSTGPGQPQHF.

This chain uses TRBV14 with TRBJ1-3; D uncertain. The CDR3 length is 13 residues. Trimming took off 0 bases at V and 4 bases at J, with 4 bases between the two ends. Per the germline V gene, CDR1 is SGHDN and CDR2 is FVKESK. The CDR3: CASSQEYGNTIYF. CDR3 coding DNA: TGTGCCAGCAGCCAAGAATACGGAAACACCATATATTTT.

J is TRBJ2-1 and V is TRBV3-1 (or the pseudogene TRBV3-2); TRBD2 aligns across 7 bases. The J segment lost 4 bases and the V segment lost 4 bases, leaving 13 bases of the junction unmatched. The germline CDR1 and CDR2 sequences are LGHDT and YNNKEL (reference sequence). The CDR3 totals 17 residues. CDR3 nucleotides: TGTGCCAGCAGCCCCATGGGGGGGGGAACAATTTACAATGAGCAGTTCTTC. It specifies CASSPMGGGTIYNEQFF.

This clone has only a few counts. The rearrangement links TRBV9 to TRBJ2-3; TRBD2 is a possible D gene (5 bases). V was pared by 1 base and J by 2 bases, with 14 bases between. This CDR3 spans 16 amino acids. Germline assignment: CDR1 SGDLS and CDR2 YYNGEE. For the CDR3, the DNA is TGTGCCAGCAGCGTACTTGTCGGGGTTAACACAGATACGCAGTATTTT. This translates into CASSVLVGVNTDTQYF. Supplemented by reference TRBV9 and TRBJ2-3, the full variable domain reads DSGVTQTPKHLITATGQRVTLRCSPRSGDLSVYWYQQSLDQGLQFLIQYYNGEERAKGNILERFSAQQFPDLHSELNLSSLELGDSALYFCASSVLVGVNTDTQYFGPGTRLTVL.

The DNA for the CDR3 is TGCGCCAGCAGCGCCGGACAGGGGGCGGCTGGGGCCAACGTCCTGACTTTC. Its protein is CASSAGQGAAGANVLTF. The rearrangement uses TRBV5-1 and TRBJ2-6; 11 bases line up with TRBD1. The V and J ends lost 4 bases and 2 bases, in that order; junction bases with no gene match: 5. Germline-derived CDR1 and CDR2 are SGHRS and YFSETQ. The CDR3 totals 17 residues.

The chain has TRBV23-1 and TRBJ1-6; 9 nucleotides line up with TRBD1. TRBV23-1 is placed among ORFs of uncertain function. The CDR3 is 14 amino acids. Losses at the gene ends were 8 bases for V and 7 bases for J; bases not matched to a gene: 6. The CDR3 sequence: CASGRDRDNSPLHF. The DNA of the CDR3 is TGCGCCAGCGGCCGGGACAGGGACAATTCACCCCTCCACTTT.

J is TRBJ2-1 and V is TRBV5-4, with a weak D call TRBD1 (5 bases). Per germline, CDR1 SGHNT and CDR2 YYREEE (reference sequence). V dropped 4 bases and J dropped 4 bases, with 9 bases sitting between them. The CDR3 is 13 amino acids. CDR3 in DNA: TGTGCCAGCAGCAAGCAGGGATACAATGAGCAGTTCTTC. Translating it yields CASSKQGYNEQFF.

The chain employs TRBV6-5 and TRBJ1-6; no reliable D call. From germline, CDR1 is MNHEY and CDR2 SVGAGI. The CDR3 consists of 13 residues. The V end was cut by 6 bases, the J end by 8 bases, with 11 bases between. CDR3 nucleotides: TGTGCCAGCAGCTCACGAGATGATTCACCCCTCCACTTT. Translation gives CASSSRDDSPLHF.

The rearrangement links TRBV15 to TRBJ2-7, with unresolved D. Germline assignment: CDR1 LNHNV and CDR2 YYDKDF (reference sequence). The V gene lost 0 bases and the J gene lost 1 base, with 7 bases spanning the gap. The CDR3 length is 14 residues. The CDR3 nucleotides are TGTGCCACCAGCAGAGACATGAGTTCCTACGAGCAGTACTTC. Translating gives CATSRDMSSYEQYF. The whole variable domain, remainder taken from reference TRBV15 and TRBJ2-7, is DAMVIQNPRYQVTQFGKPVTLSCSQTLNHNVMYWYQQKSSQAPKLLFHYYDKDFNNEADTPDNFQSRRPNTSFCFLDIRSPGLGDTAMYLCATSRDMSSYEQYFGPGTRLTVT.

The chain has TRBV6-4 and TRBJ1-2; possible D gene TRBD1, 6 bases. The CDR3 has 17 amino acids. Trimming took 2 bases from V and 8 from J, leaving 24 bases between them. Germline CDR1 is MRHNA and CDR2 is SNTAGT. This chain's CDR3 is CASSDRDKGIRQGGYTF. The CDR3 DNA reads as TGTGCCAGCAGTGACCGGGACAAGGGGATTCGGCAGGGGGGCTACACCTTC.

The genes are TRBV9 and TRBJ2-3; TRBD2 matches 12 bases. The CDR3 is 15 residues long. The V segment lost 4 bases and the J segment 4 bases; nucleotides outside the gene matches: 4. Germline CDR1 reads SGDLS; CDR2 reads YYNGEE. This chain's CDR3 is CASSPLAGGADTQYF. The CDR3 bases are TGTGCCAGCAGCCCCCTAGCGGGAGGGGCAGATACGCAGTATTTT.

In its sample, this clone was seen once. The V call is TRBV5-4, the J call TRBJ2-3; unclear D gene. Per germline, CDR1 SGHNT and CDR2 YYREEE (reference sequence). CDR3 length: 15 amino acids. Between the trimmed V and J ends, which lost 0 bases and 0 bases, there was a span of 8 bases. CDR3 sequence (DNA): TGTGCCAGCAGCTTGGCAGCGAGAAGCACAGATACGCAGTATTTT. The encoded protein is CASSLAARSTDTQYF.

The rearrangement joins TRBV5-6 to TRBJ1-3; D possibly corresponds to TRBD1 (5 bases). In germline, CDR1 is SGHDT, CDR2 YYEEEE. V lost 1 base, J lost 4 bases, and 6 bases lay in between. The CDR3 is 13 amino acids. CDR3 nucleotide sequence: TGTGCCAGCAGCTTGTGGGGCGGAAACACCATATATTTT. Encoded protein: CASSLWGGNTIYF.

V and J are TRBV29-1 and TRBJ2-7, with 9 bases identical to TRBD1. The CDR3 covers 15 residues. V was pared by 2 bases and J by 4 bases, with 9 bases of the junction left unmatched. CDR1 is SQVTM, CDR2 ANQGSEA, per germline. The CDR3, as DNA: TGCAGCGTTGAAATTGAGACAGGGGGTATTTACGAGCAGTACTTC. It translates to CSVEIETGGIYEQYF.

The chain joins TRBV24-1 to TRBJ1-2; no clear D gene. The CDR3 loop spans 14 amino acids. V gave up 6 bases and J gave up 5 bases, with 15 bases separating them. Germline loops: CDR1 KGHDR, CDR2 SFDVKD. The CDR3 region is CATSKYPAAYGYTF. Here the CDR3 DNA reads TGTGCCACCAGTAAATATCCGGCCGCTTATGGCTACACCTTC.

The chain couples TRBV7-9 to TRBJ2-3; tentative D call: TRBD2 (6 bases). The CDR3 spans 15 residues. Germline-derived CDR1 and CDR2 are SEHNR and FQNEAQ (reference sequence). Trimming removed 6 bases at V and 0 bases at J, with 13 bases between. The CDR3 loop is CASSYIAVSTDTQYF. CDR3 nucleotide sequence: TGTGCCAGCAGTTACATAGCGGTTAGCACAGATACGCAGTATTTT.

This chain links TRBV5-4 with TRBJ2-3; TRBD2 is a possible D gene (6 bases). Trimming took 4 bases from V and 1 from J, leaving 16 bases between them. This CDR3 is built from 16 residues. Germline lookup yields CDR1 SGHNT and CDR2 YYREEE (reference sequence). Written as DNA, the CDR3 is TGTGCCAGCAGCAGAGACGGGGGTGGTGGCACAGATACGCAGTATTTT. Residues: CASSRDGGGGTDTQYF.

In this sample, this clone turned up once. The V and J genes are TRBV2 and TRBJ2-1; 7 bases fit TRBD2. Germline loops: CDR1 SNHLY, CDR2 FYNNEI. The V and J ends lost 2 bases and 7 bases, in that order; junction bases with no gene match: 11. This CDR3 has 16 residues. CDR3 region: CASSEQGGSSINEQFF. The DNA of the CDR3 is TGTGCCAGCAGTGAACAGGGCGGGAGTTCTATTAATGAGCAGTTCTTC.